What follows are 19 T cell receptor beta chains derived from one specimen sequenced in a study of blood T cell repertoires in COVID-19. TCRdb's table, derived via immunoSEQ multiplex PCR, lists solely in-frame clones and lacks some. The sample carries about 42,000 clones, 84% recorded once. The sequenced sample was peripheral blood. These receptors originate from a human donor in a cohort sampled during active COVID-19.

A single count supports this clone. The CDR3 nucleotides are TGTGCCAGCAGCCCTACAGGGGTAGGGGGCACTGAAGCTTTCTTT. It yields the protein CASSPTGVGGTEAFF. This chain links TRBV4-2 with TRBJ1-1, with 7 bases identical to TRBD1. Looked up from germline, CDR1 is LGHNA and CDR2 is YNFKEQ. Trimming at V came to 4 bases and at J to 4 bases, leaving 9 bases not matched to a gene. CDR3 size: 15 residues.

The chain joins TRBV5-1 to TRBJ2-5, with TRBD2 identical over 9 bases. This CDR3 is 14 amino acids long. The V gene end was trimmed by 0 bases and the J gene end by 5 bases; junction bases not matched to a gene: 2. Germline-derived CDR1 and CDR2 are SGHRS and YFSETQ. The chain's CDR3 is CASSLASGVETQYF. The DNA of the CDR3 is TGCGCCAGCAGCTTGGCTAGCGGGGTGGAGACCCAGTACTTC.

The chain has TRBV12-3 or TRBV12-4 and TRBJ1-2; 7 bases fit TRBD1. Trimming removed 5 bases from V and 5 bases from J; junction bases left unmatched: 2. The CDR3 loop spans 12 amino acids. The CDR3 spells CASSPTGYGYTF. DNA of the CDR3: TGTGCCAGCAGTCCGACAGGGTATGGCTACACCTTC.

V gene TRBV7-2 combines with J gene TRBJ1-1; D is undetermined. The CDR3 sequence is 16 residues long. The V end lost 1 base, the J end lost 5 bases, and 17 bases lay between the germline ends. CDR1 and CDR2 (germline): SGHTA, FQGNSA. This CDR3 reads CASSLGTPGLMTEAFF. CDR3 DNA: TGTGCCAGCAGCTTAGGAACGCCGGGTCTGATGACTGAAGCTTTCTTT.

The genes are TRBV9 and TRBJ1-1, with D maybe TRBD1 (6 bases). This CDR3 has 13 amino acids. Trimming cost V 4 bases and J 3 bases, with 10 bases left between them. Germline V gene data show CDR1 as SGDLS and CDR2 as YYNGEE. CDR3 region: CASSRGHDTEAFF. In DNA, the CDR3 is TGTGCCAGCAGCCGGGGACATGACACTGAAGCTTTCTTT.

The chain joins TRBV6-5 to TRBJ1-1; D possibly corresponds to TRBD1 (6 bases). V shed 2 bases and J shed 11 bases, with 9 bases lying between them. Germline V CDR1 and CDR2: MNHEY, SVGAGI. The CDR3 contains 11 residues. CDR3 residues: CASSYGQGAFF. The CDR3, as DNA: TGTGCCAGCAGTTACGGGCAGGGGGCTTTCTTT.

This chain links TRBV7-9 with TRBJ2-5, with TRBD2 as a possible D gene (6 bases). V lost 5 bases and J lost 1, with 11 bases in between. CDR1 and CDR2 (germline): SEHNR, FQNEAQ (reference sequence). CDR3 length equals 14 residues. The CDR3 sequence is CASSLGAGQETQYF. The DNA for the CDR3 is TGTGCCAGCAGCCTCGGAGCGGGCCAAGAGACCCAGTACTTC.

The J gene is TRBJ1-6, the V gene TRBV3-1 (or the pseudogene TRBV3-2); D is uncertain. This CDR3 is 17 amino acids long. Germline lookup yields CDR1 LGHDT and CDR2 YNNKEL (reference sequence). V was shortened by 1 base and J by 4 bases, with 14 bases between the two germline ends. CDR3 nucleotide sequence: TGTGCCAGCAGCCAAGGGAACCACGGGGATTATAATTCACCCCTCCACTTT. Translated, it gives CASSQGNHGDYNSPLHF.

The V call is TRBV2, the J call TRBJ1-6, with TRBD1 matching over 8 bases. V was clipped by 2 bases and J by 9 bases; unmatched bases: 12. CDR3 size: 17 residues. Germline V gives CDR1 SNHLY, CDR2 FYNNEI. The CDR3: CASSEYPPDREGSPLHF. DNA of the CDR3: TGTGCCAGCAGTGAATACCCGCCGGACAGGGAAGGTTCACCCCTCCACTTT.

The chain carries TRBV7-6 and TRBJ2-7, with TRBD2 as a possible D gene (6 bases). The ends were cut back, 4 bases at V and 6 bases at J, with 10 bases in the middle. CDR3 size: 12 residues. Germline loops: CDR1 SGHVS, CDR2 FNYEAQ. The CDR3 nucleotides read TGTGCCAGCAGCTCCCCCGGGGGCGAGCAGTACTTC. It specifies CASSSPGGEQYF.

The chain recombines TRBV5-6 with TRBJ1-2, with D perhaps TRBD1 (5 bases). V lost 6 bases, J lost 4 bases, and 10 bases lay in between. This CDR3 has 12 residues. The germline gives CDR1 SGHDT, CDR2 YYEEEE. The CDR3 nucleotides are TGTGCCAGCACCCAGGGTATCTATGGCTACACCTTC. This encodes CASTQGIYGYTF.

The V and J genes are TRBV5-1 and TRBJ2-1, with TRBD2 matching over 9 bases. V shed 2 bases and J 3 bases; nucleotides not matched to a gene: 3. CDR1 and CDR2 (germline): SGHRS, YFSETQ. The CDR3 sequence is 15 residues long. The CDR3, as DNA: TGCGCCAGCAGCTTCGCAGCGGGGGGCTACAATGAGCAGTTCTTC. Translation gives CASSFAAGGYNEQFF.

The chain joins TRBV9 to TRBJ1-2; 7 bases are a match to TRBD1. The CDR3 loop spans 15 amino acids. The J segment lost 4 bases and the V segment lost 3 bases, leaving 9 bases of the junction unmatched. Germline values: CDR1 SGDLS, CDR2 YYNGEE. DNA of the CDR3: TGTGCCAGCAGCGCTGGGACAGCCTACTTCTATGGCTACACCTTC. It yields the protein CASSAGTAYFYGYTF.

This chain connects TRBV5-6 to TRBJ1-4, with 9 positions matching TRBD1. The CDR3 spans 14 residues. The germline CDR1 and CDR2 sequences are SGHDT and YYEEEE. Trimming took 4 bases from V and 7 from J; bases not matched to a gene: 5. The DNA of the CDR3 is TGTGCCAGCAGCACCGGGACAGGGAGTGAAAAACTGTTTTTT. Translating gives CASSTGTGSEKLFF.

The chain combines TRBV28 with TRBJ2-7; D is perhaps TRBD2 (5 bases). V was clipped by 2 bases and J by 1 base, with 9 bases between them. This CDR3 spans 14 amino acids. Germline V CDR1 and CDR2: MDHEN, SYDVKM. The CDR3, as DNA: TGTGCCAGCAGTTTACGGGGTAGGTCCTACGAGCAGTACGTC. Protein product: CASSLRGRSYEQYV.

The chain is built from TRBV18 and TRBJ2-7, with 8 bases identical to TRBD1. The CDR3 has 15 amino acids. The trim removed 3 bases at V and 1 base at J, leaving 5 bases unmatched. Germline assignment: CDR1 KGHSH and CDR2 LQKENI. CDR3 sequence: CASSPDRGQSYEQYV. CDR3 nucleotides: TGTGCCAGCTCACCCGACAGGGGTCAGTCCTACGAGCAGTACGTC.

The chain combines TRBV6-2 or TRBV6-3 with TRBJ2-6; TRBD1 agrees at 7 bases. Per the germline V gene, CDR1 is MNHEY and CDR2 is SVGEGT. With V trimmed by 6 bases and J by 1 base, 3 bases remained unmatched. CDR3 length equals 15 residues. Here the CDR3 reads CASSKTGSGANVLTF. The CDR3 bases are TGTGCCAGCAGCAAGACAGGGTCTGGGGCCAACGTCCTGACTTTC.

The rearrangement uses TRBV6-5 and TRBJ1-2, with D maybe TRBD1 (6 bases). V was shortened by 3 bases and J by 2 bases, with 10 bases between the two germline ends. The CDR3 covers 14 residues. From germline, CDR1 is MNHEY and CDR2 SVGAGI. The CDR3 loop is CASSYGQSNYGYTF. The CDR3, as DNA: TGTGCCAGCAGTTATGGACAGTCGAACTATGGCTACACCTTC.

The genes are TRBV5-1 and TRBJ2-1, with 9 bases lining up with TRBD2. Germline lookup yields CDR1 SGHRS and CDR2 YFSETQ. This CDR3 has 15 residues. V dropped 0 bases and J dropped 6; count of bases not matched to a gene: 4. The CDR3 nucleotides are TGCGCCAGCAGCTTGGATACGGGACTAGCCAATGAGCAGTTCTTC. It is translated as CASSLDTGLANEQFF.